This paragraph covers one T cell receptor (beta chain) sequence. Its specific antigen is unknown. No much larger clonotype is one base removed from it; base qualities were not supplied. The data derive from a study of naive and memory T cell subsets (dated by TCRdb to 2017 to 2019). The study in broad terms: An open-source, UMI-based TCR alpha and beta sequencing pipeline was applied to sorted naive and memory peripheral blood T cell subsets. RNA was DNase-treated and reverse transcribed with TCR constant-region primers, mostly using SuperScript III. The functional CMV T cell responses agreed completely with IgG serology results.

The CDR3 sequence holds 17 residues, the cysteine and phenylalanine included. Only the CDR3 region is kept as DNA, spanning 51 bases read in frame from base 1. After removal of 0 bases from V and 5 bases from J, the junction retains 11 bases not matched to a gene. Reading the germline V gene gives CDR1 MDHEN and CDR2 SYDVKM. Preparation of the library involved UMI-ligation and nested PCR. The beta constant-region primer consisted of an equimolar mixture of two oligonucleotides that together covered TRBC1 and TRBC2. Four rounds of PCR were used to amplify ligated cDNA, with nested alpha and beta constant-region primers being used together with the SP2 primer. A single-stranded oligonucleotide carrying the SP2 primer and a 12-nucleotide UMI was ligated to the 3' end of the cDNA by T4 RNA ligase 1. The ligation reaction was kept at 16 degrees C for about 18-24 hours. PCR2 was typically performed as a SYBR Green qPCR and was stopped at a predetermined threshold so that over-amplification was prevented. Agencourt AMPure XP magnetic beads were used for all purifications after the first. Libraries were quantified by Qubit and checked on a TapeStation, where a main peak was expected near 650 bp. Sequencing of the pooled libraries was done on an Illumina MiSeq using v2 2x251 paired-end kits, which typically yielded roughly 0.95-2 million reads per sample. Libraries were pooled at around 4 nM per sample, and 5-7% PhiX was added to improve cluster recognition. The paper's processing steps were these. FASTQ reads processed by Demultiplexor were assigned V and J genes by Decombinator through tag matching that tolerated a single base-pair mismatch. By using UMIs, Collapsinator corrected both sequencing errors and the frequency errors caused by PCR heterogeneity. TCRs were translated and CDR3s were extracted from the conserved cysteine to the FGXG phenylalanine by CDR3Translator, with non-productive sequences being flagged. Repertoires were subsampled to equal numbers of UMI-defined TCRs before Gini, Shannon entropy and inverse Simpson indices were calculated. Power-law fits to clonotype abundance distributions were performed by maximum likelihood within the linear range. Similar UMI counts, unique TCR numbers and clonal distributions were obtained with the pipeline and with MIGEC on one naive CD8 sample. The repertoires were searched for roughly 7,900 CMV-associated CDR3 sequences that had been compiled from VDJdb and a published dataset. TCRdb handled the public reads itself, with Q25 trimming in fastp and clone calling in MiXCR, and kept productive beta chains. Entries that share a CDR3 protein sequence are merged under the most common genes and DNA. The V and J calls here are based on TCRdb, not the publication. The sample table shows 95,000 to 150,000 distinct CDR3 sequences, and around 35% are seen once. The ten largest clones capture 0.8% to 1% of the sample.

General study outcomes and caveats: The repertoire findings for the naive and memory subsets could not be validated against a ground truth because none was available. Each clonotype was defined as a single alpha or beta chain sequence rather than as a paired alpha/beta receptor. RNA-based TCR counts may be affected by expression changes linked to T cell activation and differentiation. In both CD4 and CD8 cells, a rise in Gini index and a fall in Shannon and inverse Simpson diversity were observed from naive through CM, EM and EMRA. After error correction, over 90% of naive TCR sequences appeared only once, giving much steeper abundance distributions than memory subsets. TCR abundance followed a power law with an exponent that was different for naive and memory subsets but consistent across the three individuals.

From the second PCR step on, the TCR alpha and beta chain libraries were amplified in separate reactions. To determine each donor's CMV status, fresh PBMCs were stimulated overnight with CMV viral lysate, and IFNgamma production from CD4+ T cells was then assessed. CD4 T cells were positively selected with Miltenyi beads, followed by positive selection of CD8 T cells from the CD4-negative fraction. Cells stained for CD3, CD4, CD8, CD45RA, CD27 and a live/dead dye were sorted on a BD Aria II into four subsets by CD45RA and CD27. Blood was obtained from a few healthy volunteers, and the blood from each volunteer was fractionated into CD4 and CD8 T cells and subsequently into four differentiation subsets. Approximately 0.11 L of peripheral blood was drawn per donor, and PBMC were isolated by Ficoll-Paque PLUS density-gradient centrifugation. After sorting, cells were lysed in RLT buffer, RNA was extracted using a Qiagen RNeasy kit, and the extracted RNA was stored at -80 degrees C.

The receptor was derived from a human donor in good health. Sequencing was carried out using central memory CD4+ T cells from blood. This specimen's cell subset or site label, per the study, means: central memory, CD45RA- CD27+. The rearranged chain carries TRBV28 and TRBJ2-3; 7 bases in the junction line up with TRBD2. CDR3 region: CASSLWTASGLEDTQYF. The DNA sequence is TGTGCCAGCAGTTTATGGACGGCTAGCGGTTTGGAAGATACGCAGTATTTT.